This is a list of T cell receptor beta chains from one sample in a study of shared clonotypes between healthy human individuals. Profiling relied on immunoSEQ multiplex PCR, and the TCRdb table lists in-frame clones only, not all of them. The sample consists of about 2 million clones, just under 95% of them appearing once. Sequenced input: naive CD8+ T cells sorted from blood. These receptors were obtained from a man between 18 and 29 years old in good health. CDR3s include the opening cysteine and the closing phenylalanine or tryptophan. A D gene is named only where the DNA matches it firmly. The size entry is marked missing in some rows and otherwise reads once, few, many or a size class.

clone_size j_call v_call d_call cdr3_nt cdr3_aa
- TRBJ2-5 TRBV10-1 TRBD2 TGCGCCAGCAGTGATGTAGCGGGGGGGCCGAGAGAGACCCAGTACTTC CASSDVAGGPRETQYF
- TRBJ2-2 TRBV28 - TGTGCCAGCAGTTGGGCCGGGGAGCTGTTTTTT CASSWAGELFF
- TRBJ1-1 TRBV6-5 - TGTGCCAGCAGTTTTGGAACGGGGGCGGGAAATACTGAAGCTTTCTTT CASSFGTGAGNTEAFF
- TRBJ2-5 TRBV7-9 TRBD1 TGTGCCAGCAGCTTAACAGCGACAGGGTTAGAAGAGACCCAGTACTTC CASSLTATGLEETQYF
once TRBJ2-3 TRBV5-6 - TGTGCCAGCAGCTGGACTCCCCCGGGGGATACGCAGTATTTT CASSWTPPGDTQYF
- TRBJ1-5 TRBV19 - TGTGCCAGTAGAACCGACAGTCTTAGCAATCAGCCCCAGCATTTT CASRTDSLSNQPQHF
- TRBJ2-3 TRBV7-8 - TGTGCCAGCAGCTTAGCCCAATCTAGCACAGATACGCAGTATTTT CASSLAQSSTDTQYF
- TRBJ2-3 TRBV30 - TGTGCCTGGAGCACGGGGCAGGGGGGACTAGATACGCAGTATTTT CAWSTGQGGLDTQYF
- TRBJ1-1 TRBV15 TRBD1 TGTGCCACCAGCAGACGAGACAGGGCACCTGAAGCTTTCTTT CATSRRDRAPEAFF
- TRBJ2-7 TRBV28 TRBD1 TGTGCCAGCAGTTTGGAGGACAGGGGCTCCTACGAGCAGTACTTC CASSLEDRGSYEQYF
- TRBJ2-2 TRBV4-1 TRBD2 TGCGCCAGCAGCGAGGGACTAGCGGGAGTAAAGGCCGGGGAGCTGTTTTTT CASSEGLAGVKAGELFF
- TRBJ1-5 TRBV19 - TGTGCCAGTAGTATAGGAGGGAATCAGCCCCAGCATTTT CASSIGGNQPQHF
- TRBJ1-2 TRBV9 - TGTGCCAGCAGCGTCGGGGGACTTTCTGGCTACACCTTC CASSVGGLSGYTF
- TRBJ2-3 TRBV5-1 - TGCGCCAGCAGCTTGCGGGGGCCCACAGATACGCAGTATTTT CASSLRGPTDTQYF
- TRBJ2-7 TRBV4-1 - TGCGCCAGCAGCCTCGGGGTAGCTTCCTACGAGCAGTACTTC CASSLGVASYEQYF
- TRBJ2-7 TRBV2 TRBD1 TGTGCCAGCAGTGACCCGGGACAGGGGAACGAGCAGTACTTC CASSDPGQGNEQYF
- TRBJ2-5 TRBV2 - TGTGCCAGCAGTGAAGAACGCCTCCAGTACTTC CASSEERLQYF